This T cell receptor beta chain was sequenced during a study of OX40 agonist ivuxolimab in advanced cancers. Study summary: Three patients had partial responses: one hepatocellular carcinoma, two cutaneous melanoma.

This CDR3 has 14 amino acids. Germline V gene data show CDR1 as MGHRA and CDR2 as YSYEKL. Trimming took 1 base from V and 1 from J; bases not matched to a gene: 1. Libraries were prepared by immunoSEQ multiplex PCR; TCRdb keeps only in-frame clonotypes and omits some of them. This sample carries some 50,000 clones, approximately 91% of them seen once, and the ten largest clones take roughly a fifth. This TCR derives from an adult with an advanced solid tumor such as melanoma, head and neck, liver or kidney cancer. The material sequenced was CD4+ or CD8+ T cells sorted from blood, taken in a trial of the OX40 agonist ivuxolimab. The rearrangement links TRBV4-1 to TRBJ2-7, with 7 positions matching TRBD1. CDR3: CASSQVGQSYEQYF. The CDR3 nucleotides are TGCGCCAGCAGCCAAGTGGGACAGTCCTACGAGCAGTACTTC.